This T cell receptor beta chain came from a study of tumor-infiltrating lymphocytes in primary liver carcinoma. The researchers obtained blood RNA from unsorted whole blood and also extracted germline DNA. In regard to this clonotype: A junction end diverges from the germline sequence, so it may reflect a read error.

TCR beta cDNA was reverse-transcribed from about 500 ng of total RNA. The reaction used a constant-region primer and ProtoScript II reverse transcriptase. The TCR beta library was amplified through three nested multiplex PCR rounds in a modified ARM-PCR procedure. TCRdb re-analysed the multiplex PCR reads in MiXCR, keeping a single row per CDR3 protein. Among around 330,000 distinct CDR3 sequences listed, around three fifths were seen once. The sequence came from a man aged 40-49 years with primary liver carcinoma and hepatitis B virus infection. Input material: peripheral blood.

The CDR3 here is CGSSQEGGVKGYTF. CDR3 nucleotides: TGCGGCAGCAGCCAGGAAGGAGGGGTGAAAGGCTACACCTTC. The genes are TRBV4-1 and TRBJ1-2, with D tentatively TRBD1 (5 bases). CDR1 and CDR2 from the germline V gene are MGHRA and YSYEKL. The CDR3 loop spans 14 amino acids.